The text below deals with one T cell receptor beta chain. Its antigen remains unknown. Germline V gene data show CDR1 as MDHEN and CDR2 as SYDVKM. The V segment lost 6 bases and the J segment 1 base; nucleotides outside the gene matches: 6. The CDR3 totals 14 residues. The timepoints at which blood was sampled were baseline, cycle 4 day 1, and cycle 7 day 1. These data belong to a study of OX40 agonist ivuxolimab in advanced cancers. Study in general: Patients' therapy was ivuxolimab, an antibody that acts as an agonist of OX40 (CD134). Study-wide results and limits: Among the lowest levels of clonal expansion were found in partial responders at 0.1-3.0 mg/kg. By week 6 at 0.1 to 3.0 mg/kg, blood CD4+ and CD8+ T cells had expanded clonally.

The protocol was immunoSEQ multiplex PCR, while the TCRdb copy is restricted to in-frame clones and leaves out a portion. The repertoire holds about 100,000 clones, with 75% to 95% as singletons. The starting material was CD4+ or CD8+ T cells sorted from blood, obtained in a trial of the OX40 agonist ivuxolimab. The rearrangement joins TRBV28 to TRBJ2-7; 7 positions agree with TRBD1. The source of this sequence is an adult with an advanced solid tumor such as melanoma, head and neck, liver or kidney cancer. The CDR3 DNA reads as TGTGCCAGCAGATCCGGGACAGCGTCCTACGAGCAGTACTTC. Its translation: CASRSGTASYEQYF.